The present T cell receptor (beta chain) was sequenced within a study of Tregs in tolerant kidney transplant recipients. Study at large: Related graft donors supplied nonmyeloablative bone marrow transplants, and mixed chimerism was transient.

Points from the study as a whole: Antigen-driven expansion was suggested because donor-specific Tregs expanded more than all Tregs in tolerant patients.

The repertoire was sequenced with immunoSEQ multiplex PCR; TCRdb's copy has only in-frame clones and lacks some. Found here are under 80,000 clones, 70% to 90% of them singletons; the top ten hold around 2.3%. With respect to this clone: Its antigen is currently unknown.

This sequence originates from a human donor who received a combined kidney and bone marrow transplant. The sample here was Tregs from blood, taken before the transplant.

In nucleotides, the CDR3 is TGTGCCAGCAGCCAAGATAAGGGGGCAGGGAAACGCACAGATACGCAGTATTTT. Residues: CASSQDKGAGKRTDTQYF. The V and J genes are TRBV14 and TRBJ2-3, with 7 bases lining up with TRBD1. V gave up 0 bases and J gave up 1 base; unmatched junction bases: 10. The CDR3 has 18 residues. The germline V gene has CDR1 SGHDN and CDR2 FVKESK. Using reference TRBV14 and TRBJ2-3 for the parts outside the CDR3, the full variable domain is EAGVTQFPSHSVIEKGQTVTLRCDPISGHDNLYWYRRVMGKEIKFLLHFVKESKQDESGMPNNRFLAERTGGTYSTLKVQPAELEDSGVYFCASSQDKGAGKRTDTQYFGPGTRLTVL.